These 8 T cell receptor beta chains originate from one sample sequenced in a study of T cells in Graves' hyperthyroidism and ophthalmopathy. Amplified TCR beta CDR3 regions came from RNA transcripts. TCR CDR3 regions were first amplified by RT-PCR with HTBI primers. TCRdb re-analysed the multiplex PCR reads in MiXCR, keeping a single row per CDR3 protein. The sample carries 400,000 to 600,000 distinct CDR3 sequences, roughly a sixth recorded once. Sample: blood. The receptors derive from a woman in her twenties or thirties with Graves' ophthalmopathy.

This clonotype has more than one count but fewer than ten. V gene TRBV28 combines with J gene TRBJ1-4; 7 bases fit TRBD1. This CDR3 region has 14 residues. Germline CDR1 MDHEN, CDR2 SYDVKM. V shed 6 bases, J shed 8 bases, and the junction held 9 bases outside the gene matches. CDR3 nucleotides: TGTGCCAGCAGCCCCGCAGGGGGATCCGAAAAACTGTTTTTT. It codes for CASSPAGGSEKLFF.

The V gene is TRBV12-3 or TRBV12-4, the J gene TRBJ2-1; D is undetermined. This CDR3 comprises 12 residues. V gave up 6 bases and J gave up 5 bases, with 8 bases separating them. The CDR3, as DNA: TGTGCCAGCAGGACATACAACAATGAGCAGTTCTTC. It translates to CASRTYNNEQFF.

This clonotype came up many times. The chain is built from TRBV13 and TRBJ2-1, with a weak D call TRBD2 (6 bases). Germline V gives CDR1 PRHDT, CDR2 FYEKMQ (reference sequence). CDR3 length: 16 amino acids. V was cut by 4 bases and J by 4 bases, with 17 bases left in between. The CDR3: CASSSSIADQYNEQFF. CDR3 coding DNA: TGTGCCAGCAGCTCGTCAATAGCGGACCAGTACAATGAGCAGTTCTTC.

CDR3 amino acids: CASSLWGGPGANVLTF. For the CDR3, the DNA is TGTGCCAGCAGTTTATGGGGCGGGCCTGGGGCCAACGTCCTGACTTTC. The chain recombines TRBV28 with TRBJ2-6; D possibly corresponds to TRBD2 (5 bases). Deletions cut 0 bases from V and 2 bases from J, with 8 bases between. From germline, CDR1 is MDHEN and CDR2 SYDVKM. The CDR3 covers 16 residues.

At least ten counts were recorded for this clonotype. The genes are TRBV4-3 and TRBJ2-5, with 11 bases matching TRBD2. J gave up 6 bases and V 0 bases, and 15 bases lay outside the gene matches. Germline V CDR1 and CDR2: LGHNA, YSLEER. CDR3 length equals 19 residues. The CDR3 DNA sequence: TGCGCCAGCAGCCAAGAATCTAGCGGGAGGACCTCAGGGAGTCAGACCCAGTACTTC. This gives the protein CASSQESSGRTSGSQTQYF.

This clonotype was detected many times. J is TRBJ2-7 and V is TRBV2; D uncertain. From germline, CDR1 is SNHLY and CDR2 FYNNEI. V was trimmed by 2 bases and J by 1 base, leaving 6 bases between them. This CDR3 comprises 13 residues. CDR3 DNA sequence: TGTGCCAGCAGTGAACAACTTTCCTACGAGCAGTACTTC. Its translation: CASSEQLSYEQYF.

This clonotype was recorded a few times. The chain uses TRBV4-3 and TRBJ2-7, with D hard to call. Trimming shortened V by 1 base and J by 0 bases, and 10 bases separated the two germline ends. CDR1 is LGHNA and CDR2 is YSLEER in the germline V gene. The CDR3 spans 15 residues. The CDR3 DNA sequence: TGCGCCAGCAGCCAAGTGGCCGACGCCTCCTACGAGCAGTACTTC. Protein sequence: CASSQVADASYEQYF.

This clonotype showed up just a few times. The chain employs TRBV15 and TRBJ2-5; tentative D call: TRBD1 (6 bases). Per germline, CDR1 LNHNV and CDR2 YYDKDF (reference sequence). The CDR3 sequence is 14 residues long. V was cut by 1 base and J by 3 bases, with 9 bases left in between. CDR3 loop: CATSRVGDKETQYF. DNA of the CDR3: TGTGCCACCAGCAGAGTTGGGGACAAAGAGACCCAGTACTTC.